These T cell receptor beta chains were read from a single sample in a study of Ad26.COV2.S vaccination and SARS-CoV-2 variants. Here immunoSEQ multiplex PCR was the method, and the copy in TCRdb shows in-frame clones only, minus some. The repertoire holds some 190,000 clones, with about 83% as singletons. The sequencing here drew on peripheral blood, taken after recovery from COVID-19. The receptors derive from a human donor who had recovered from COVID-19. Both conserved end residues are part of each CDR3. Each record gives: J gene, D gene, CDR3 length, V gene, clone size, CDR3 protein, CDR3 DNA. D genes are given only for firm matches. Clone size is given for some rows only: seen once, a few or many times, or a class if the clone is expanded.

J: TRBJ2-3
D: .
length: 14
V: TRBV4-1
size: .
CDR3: CASSQVPSTDTQYF
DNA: TGCGCCAGCAGCCAAGTTCCTAGCACAGATACGCAGTATTTT

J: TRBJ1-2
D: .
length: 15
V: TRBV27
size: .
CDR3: CASSSRDARHSGYTF
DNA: TGTGCCAGCAGTTCCCGGGACGCCCGACATTCTGGCTACACCTTC

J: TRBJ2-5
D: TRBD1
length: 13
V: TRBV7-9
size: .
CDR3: CASIRTGQETQYF
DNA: TGTGCCAGCATCAGGACAGGGCAAGAGACCCAGTACTTC

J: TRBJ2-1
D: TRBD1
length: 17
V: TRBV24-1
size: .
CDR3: CATSGKSGTESYNEQFF
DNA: TGTGCCACCAGTGGCAAATCCGGGACAGAGTCCTACAATGAGCAGTTCTTC

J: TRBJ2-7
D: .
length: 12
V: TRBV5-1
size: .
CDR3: CASSLDQGKQYF
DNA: TGCGCCAGCAGCCTTGATCAGGGGAAGCAGTACTTC

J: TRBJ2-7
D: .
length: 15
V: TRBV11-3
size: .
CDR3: CASSLEGAISYEQYF
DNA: TGTGCCAGCAGCTTAGAAGGGGCTATCTCCTACGAGCAGTACTTC

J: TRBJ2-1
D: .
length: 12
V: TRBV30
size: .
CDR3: CAWNQDYNEQFF
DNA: TGTGCCTGGAACCAGGATTACAATGAGCAGTTCTTC

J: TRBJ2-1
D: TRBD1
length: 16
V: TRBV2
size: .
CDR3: CASSLTGTGGDNEQFF
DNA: TGTGCCAGCAGCTTAACCGGGACAGGGGGAGACAATGAGCAGTTCTTC

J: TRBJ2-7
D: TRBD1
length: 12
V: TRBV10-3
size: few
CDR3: CAISRQGDEQYF
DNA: TGTGCCATCAGTAGACAGGGGGACGAGCAGTACTTC

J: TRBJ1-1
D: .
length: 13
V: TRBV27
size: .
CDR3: CASSFGAGLHAFF
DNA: TGTGCCAGCAGTTTTGGGGCGGGGTTGCACGCTTTCTTT

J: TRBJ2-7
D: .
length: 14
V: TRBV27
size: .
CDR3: CASSLGQGPWEQYF
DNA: TGTGCCAGCAGTTTAGGCCAGGGCCCCTGGGAGCAGTACTTC

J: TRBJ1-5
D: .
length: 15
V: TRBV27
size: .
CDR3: CASSLGGTANRPQHF
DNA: TGTGCCAGCAGTTTAGGCGGGACGGCCAATCGGCCCCAGCATTTT

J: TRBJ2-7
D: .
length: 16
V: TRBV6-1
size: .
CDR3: CASSDYRGLFPYEQYF
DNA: TGTGCCAGCAGTGATTACCGCGGATTGTTTCCCTACGAGCAGTACTTC